The 7 T cell receptor beta chains in this list originate from one sample, sequenced in a study of CD8+ T cells in alopecia areata. RNA, once extracted, was reverse transcribed into cDNA for use as the sequencing template. Produced via immunoSEQ multiplex PCR; TCRdb's table is partial and in-frame only. The data show about 200,000 clones, 50% to 60% seen once. The sequenced sample was CD4+ T cells sorted from blood, obtained at week 0. The receptors derive from a human donor with alopecia areata.

V is TRBV6-1 and J is TRBJ1-4; the D is unclear. V lost 6 bases and J lost 0, with 8 bases in between. CDR1 is MNHNS and CDR2 is SASEGT in the germline V gene. The CDR3 totals 14 residues. The DNA for the CDR3 is TGTGCCAGCAGCCCATACGCAACTAATGAAAAACTGTTTTTT. It is translated as CASSPYATNEKLFF.

This clone has more than one count but fewer than ten. This sequence joins TRBV7-2 and TRBJ1-6, with unresolved D. Germline-derived CDR1 and CDR2 are SGHTA and FQGNSA. The CDR3 totals 15 residues. V lost 7 bases and J lost 9, with 19 bases in between. The CDR3 loop reads CASTPWGFQFSPLHF. The CDR3 DNA reads TGTGCCAGCACCCCGTGGGGTTTTCAATTTTCACCCCTCCACTTT. Combining the CDR3 with reference TRBV7-2 and TRBJ1-6 gives the whole variable domain GAGVSQSPSNKVTEKGKDVELRCDPISGHTALYWYRQSLGQGLEFLIYFQGNSAPDKSGLPSDRFSAERTGGSVSTLTIQRTQQEDSAVYLCASTPWGFQFSPLHFGNGTRLTVT.

This chain uses TRBV7-2 with TRBJ2-7; possible D gene TRBD2, 5 bases. CDR3 size: 14 residues. V lost 1 base and J lost 0, with 7 bases in between. The germline V gene has CDR1 SGHTA and CDR2 FQGNSA. The CDR3, as DNA: TGTGCCAGCAGCTTAGTAGCGTCCTCCTACGAGCAGTACTTC. Amino acid sequence: CASSLVASSYEQYF.

The sample holds one count of this clone. This CDR3 reads CASSADNSPLHF. For the CDR3, the DNA is TGTGCCAGCAGTGCTGACAATTCACCCCTCCACTTT. The V gene is TRBV6-6, the J gene TRBJ1-6, with no clear D. Germline V gene data show CDR1 as MNHNY and CDR2 as SVGAGI (reference sequence). This CDR3 is built from 12 residues. V was cut by 5 bases and J by 7 bases, with 6 bases left in between.

The rearrangement uses TRBV12-2 and TRBJ1-2. TRBV12-2 counts as a pseudogene. This CDR3 region has 14 residues. CDR3 nucleotide sequence: TGTGCAAGTCGCCGCAGGGCGGGGTACTATGGCTACACCTTC. It is translated as CASRRRAGYYGYTF.

The rearrangement links TRBV6-4 to TRBJ1-2; perhaps TRBD1 as D (6 bases). The V end was cut by 4 bases, the J end by 9 bases, with 12 bases between. Germline values: CDR1 MRHNA, CDR2 SNTAGT. This CDR3 contains 12 residues. The CDR3 sequence is CASSGTGWSYTF. The CDR3 coding sequence is TGTGCCAGCAGTGGAACAGGGTGGAGCTACACCTTC.

CDR3 sequence: CAWAGPGLAEQFF. The CDR3, as DNA: TGTGCCTGGGCCGGCCCGGGACTAGCGGAGCAGTTCTTC. The genes are TRBV30 and TRBJ2-1, with 10 bases identical to TRBD2. With V trimmed by 5 bases and J by 10 bases, 8 bases remained unmatched. The CDR3 runs to 13 residues. Per the germline V gene, CDR1 is GTSNPN and CDR2 is SVGIG (reference sequence).